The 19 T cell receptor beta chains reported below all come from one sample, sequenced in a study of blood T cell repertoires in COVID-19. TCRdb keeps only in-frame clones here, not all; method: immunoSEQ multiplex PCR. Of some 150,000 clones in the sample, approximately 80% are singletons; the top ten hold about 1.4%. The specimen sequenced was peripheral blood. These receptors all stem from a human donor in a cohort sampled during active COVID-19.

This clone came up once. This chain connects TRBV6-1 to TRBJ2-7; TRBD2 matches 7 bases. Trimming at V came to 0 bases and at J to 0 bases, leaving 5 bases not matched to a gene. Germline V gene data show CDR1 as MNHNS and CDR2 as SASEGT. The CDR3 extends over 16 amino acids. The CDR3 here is CASSEASLAASYEQYF. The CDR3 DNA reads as TGTGCCAGCAGTGAAGCCTCGCTAGCGGCCTCCTACGAGCAGTACTTC.

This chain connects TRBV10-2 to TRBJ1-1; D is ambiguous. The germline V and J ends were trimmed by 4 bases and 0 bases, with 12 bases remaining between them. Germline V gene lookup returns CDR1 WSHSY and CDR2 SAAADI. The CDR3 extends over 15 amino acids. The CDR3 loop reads CASSGGSIMNTEAFF. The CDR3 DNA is TGCGCCAGCAGTGGAGGATCGATTATGAACACTGAAGCTTTCTTT.

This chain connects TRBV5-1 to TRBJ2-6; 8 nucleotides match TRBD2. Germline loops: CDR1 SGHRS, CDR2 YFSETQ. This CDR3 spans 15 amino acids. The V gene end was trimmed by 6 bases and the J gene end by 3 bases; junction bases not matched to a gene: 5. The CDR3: CASTRTSNGANVLTF. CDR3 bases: TGCGCCAGCACCCGGACTAGCAATGGGGCCAACGTCCTGACTTTC.

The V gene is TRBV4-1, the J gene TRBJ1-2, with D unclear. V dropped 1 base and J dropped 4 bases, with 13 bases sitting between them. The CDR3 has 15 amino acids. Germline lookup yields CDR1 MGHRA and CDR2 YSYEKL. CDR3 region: CASSQGPLGRYGYTF. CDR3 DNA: TGCGCCAGCAGCCAAGGCCCCCTTGGGCGCTATGGCTACACCTTC.

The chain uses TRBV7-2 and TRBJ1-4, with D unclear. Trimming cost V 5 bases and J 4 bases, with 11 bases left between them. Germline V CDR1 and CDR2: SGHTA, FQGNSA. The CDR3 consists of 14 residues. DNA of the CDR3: TGTGCCAGCAGCATATCAGCGAATAATGAAAAACTGTTTTTT. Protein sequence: CASSISANNEKLFF.

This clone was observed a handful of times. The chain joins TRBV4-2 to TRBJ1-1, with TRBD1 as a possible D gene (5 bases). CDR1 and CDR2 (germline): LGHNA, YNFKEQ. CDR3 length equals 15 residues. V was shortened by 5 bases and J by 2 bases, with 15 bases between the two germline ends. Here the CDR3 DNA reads TGTGCCAGCAGCTTTGATCCAGACAGTAACACTGAAGCTTTCTTT. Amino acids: CASSFDPDSNTEAFF.

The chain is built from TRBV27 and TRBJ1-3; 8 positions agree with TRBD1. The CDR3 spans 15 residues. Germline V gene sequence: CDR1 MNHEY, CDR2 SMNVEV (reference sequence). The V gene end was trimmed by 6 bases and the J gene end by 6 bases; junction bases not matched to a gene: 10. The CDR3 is CASSVSGGALNTIYF. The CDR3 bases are TGTGCCAGCAGCGTCTCAGGGGGCGCCTTAAACACCATATATTTT.

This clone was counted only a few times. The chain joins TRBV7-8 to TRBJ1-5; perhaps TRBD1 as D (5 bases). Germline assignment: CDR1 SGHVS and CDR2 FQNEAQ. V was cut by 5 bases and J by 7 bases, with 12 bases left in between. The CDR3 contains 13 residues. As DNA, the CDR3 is TGTGCCAGCAGCACGCAACAGGAGCAGCCCCAGCATTTT. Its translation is CASSTQQEQPQHF.

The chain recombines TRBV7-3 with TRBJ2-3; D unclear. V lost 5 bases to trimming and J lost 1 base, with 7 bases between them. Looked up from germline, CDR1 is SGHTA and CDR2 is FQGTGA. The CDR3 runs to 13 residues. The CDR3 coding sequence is TGTGCCAGCAGCACAGACGGCACAGATACGCAGTATTTT. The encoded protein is CASSTDGTDTQYF.

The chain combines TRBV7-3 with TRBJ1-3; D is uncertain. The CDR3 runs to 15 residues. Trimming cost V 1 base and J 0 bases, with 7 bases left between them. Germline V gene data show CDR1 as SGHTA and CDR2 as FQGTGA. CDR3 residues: CASSLSGSSGNTIYF. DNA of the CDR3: TGTGCCAGCAGCTTAAGCGGCAGCTCTGGAAACACCATATATTTT.

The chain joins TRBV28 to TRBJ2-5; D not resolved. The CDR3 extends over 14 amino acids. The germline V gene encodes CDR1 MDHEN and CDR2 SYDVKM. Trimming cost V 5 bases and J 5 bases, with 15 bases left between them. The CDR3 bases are TGTGCCAGCAGTATTCCTAGGTCCCCCGAGACCCAGTACTTC. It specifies CASSIPRSPETQYF.

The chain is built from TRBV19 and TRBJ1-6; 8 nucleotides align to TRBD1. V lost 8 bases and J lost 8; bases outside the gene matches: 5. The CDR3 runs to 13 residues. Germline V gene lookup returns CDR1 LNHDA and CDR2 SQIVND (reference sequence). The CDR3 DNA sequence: TGTGCCAGTTCCGGGACAGGTTATTCACCCCTCCACTTT. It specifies CASSGTGYSPLHF.

Here the CDR3 reads CSVGQELNQPQHF. CDR3 nucleotide sequence: TGCAGCGTGGGACAGGAATTAAATCAGCCCCAGCATTTT. V and J are TRBV29-1 and TRBJ1-5; TRBD1 aligns across 8 bases. Germline V CDR1 and CDR2: SQVTM, ANQGSEA. V shed 6 bases and J 4 bases; nucleotides not matched to a gene: 5. CDR3 length: 13 amino acids.

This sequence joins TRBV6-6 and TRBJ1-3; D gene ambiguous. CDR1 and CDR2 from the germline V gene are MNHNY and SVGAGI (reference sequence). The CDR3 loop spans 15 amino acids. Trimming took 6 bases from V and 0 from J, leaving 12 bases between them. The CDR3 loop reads CASREVARSGNTIYF. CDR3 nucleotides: TGTGCCAGCAGAGAGGTAGCGCGCTCTGGAAACACCATATATTTT.

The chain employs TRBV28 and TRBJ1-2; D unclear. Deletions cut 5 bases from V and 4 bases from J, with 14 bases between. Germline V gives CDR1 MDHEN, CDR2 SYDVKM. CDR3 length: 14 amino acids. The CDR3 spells CASSTQTGIYGYTF. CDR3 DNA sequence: TGTGCCAGCAGTACTCAGACCGGGATCTATGGCTACACCTTC.

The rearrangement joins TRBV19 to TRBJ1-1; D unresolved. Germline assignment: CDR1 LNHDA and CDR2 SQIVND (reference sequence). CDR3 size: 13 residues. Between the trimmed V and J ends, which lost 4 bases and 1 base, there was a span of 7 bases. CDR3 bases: TGTGCCAGTAGTACGACAAGGAACACTGAAGCTTTCTTT. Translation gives CASSTTRNTEAFF.

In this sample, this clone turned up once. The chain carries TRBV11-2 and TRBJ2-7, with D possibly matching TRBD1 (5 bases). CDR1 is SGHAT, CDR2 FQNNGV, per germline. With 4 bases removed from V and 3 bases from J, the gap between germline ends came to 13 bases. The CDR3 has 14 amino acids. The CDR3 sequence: CASSSIRQIYEQYF. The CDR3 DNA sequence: TGTGCCAGCAGCTCAATCCGACAGATCTACGAGCAGTACTTC.

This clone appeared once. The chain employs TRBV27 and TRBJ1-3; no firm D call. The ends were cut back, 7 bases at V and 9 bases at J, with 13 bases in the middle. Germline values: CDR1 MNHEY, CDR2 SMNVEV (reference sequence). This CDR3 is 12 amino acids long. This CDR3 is CASTPRVGTIYF. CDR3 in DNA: TGTGCCAGCACCCCCCGAGTTGGCACCATATATTTT.

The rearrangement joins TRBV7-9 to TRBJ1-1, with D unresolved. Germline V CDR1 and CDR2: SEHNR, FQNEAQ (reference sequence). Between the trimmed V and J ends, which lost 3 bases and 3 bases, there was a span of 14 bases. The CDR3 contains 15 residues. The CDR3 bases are TGTGCCAGCAGCTTGGGAGGGTGGAGGGACACTGAAGCTTTCTTT. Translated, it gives CASSLGGWRDTEAFF.